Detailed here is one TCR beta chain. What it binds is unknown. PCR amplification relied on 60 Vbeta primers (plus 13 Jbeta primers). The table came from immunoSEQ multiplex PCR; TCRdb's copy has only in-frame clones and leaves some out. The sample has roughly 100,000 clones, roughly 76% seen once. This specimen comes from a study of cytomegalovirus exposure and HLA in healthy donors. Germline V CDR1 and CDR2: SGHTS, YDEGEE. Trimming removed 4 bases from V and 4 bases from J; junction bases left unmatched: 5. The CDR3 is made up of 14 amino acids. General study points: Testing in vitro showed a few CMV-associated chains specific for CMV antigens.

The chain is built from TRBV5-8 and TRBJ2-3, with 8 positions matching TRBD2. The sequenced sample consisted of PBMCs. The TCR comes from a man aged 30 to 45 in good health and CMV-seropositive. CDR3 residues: CASSRGGPADTQYF. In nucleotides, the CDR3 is TGTGCCAGCAGCCGCGGGGGGCCCGCAGATACGCAGTATTTT.